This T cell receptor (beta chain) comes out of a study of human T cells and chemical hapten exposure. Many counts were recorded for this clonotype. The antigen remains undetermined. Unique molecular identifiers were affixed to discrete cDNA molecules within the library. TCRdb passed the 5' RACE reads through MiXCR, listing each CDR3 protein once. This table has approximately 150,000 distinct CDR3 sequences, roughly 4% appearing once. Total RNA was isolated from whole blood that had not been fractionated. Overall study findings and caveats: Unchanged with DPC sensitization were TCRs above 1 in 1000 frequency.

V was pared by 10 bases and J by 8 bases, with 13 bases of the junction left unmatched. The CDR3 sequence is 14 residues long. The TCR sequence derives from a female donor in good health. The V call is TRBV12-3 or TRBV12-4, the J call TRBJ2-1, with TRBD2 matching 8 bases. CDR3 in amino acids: CAITRGGAGDEQFF. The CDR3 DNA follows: TGTGCCATCACCCGGGGGGGGGCCGGGGATGAGCAGTTCTTC.